This T cell receptor (beta chain) is from a study of OX40 agonist ivuxolimab in advanced cancers. Study in general: Ivuxolimab, an agonistic anti-OX40 (CD134) antibody, was given to patients.

Sequencing used immunoSEQ multiplex PCR; TCRdb keeps in-frame clones, though not all of them. The table has 45,000 to 60,000 clones, roughly nine tenths seen once. Study-wide points: The study observed clonal expansion of CD4+ and CD8+ blood T cells by week 6 at 0.1 to 3.0 mg/kg. Certain nonresponders additionally had low normalized T-cell clonal expansion. Expanded clones belonging to CD8+ T cells outnumbered, on average, those of CD4+.

About this clone itself: Its specificity is not known.

The CDR3 is made up of 13 amino acids. Trimming left V 4 bases short and J 5 bases short, with 12 bases between. CDR1 and CDR2 from the germline V gene are SGHNT and YYREEE (reference sequence). The clonotype originates from an adult with an advanced solid tumor such as melanoma, head and neck, liver or kidney cancer. This material consisted of CD4+ or CD8+ T cells sorted from blood, taken in a trial of the OX40 agonist ivuxolimab. The chain has TRBV5-4 and TRBJ2-5, with D unresolved. The DNA for the CDR3 is TGTGCCAGCAGCATCGGAAACGGGGAGACCCAGTACTTC. Its protein product is CASSIGNGETQYF. Based on the CDR3 plus reference TRBV5-4 and TRBJ2-5, the full variable domain is ETGVTQSPTHLIKTRGQQVTLRCSSQSGHNTVSWYQQALGQGPQFIFQYYREEENGRGNFPPRFSGLQFPNYSSELNVNALELDDSALYLCASSIGNGETQYFGPGTRLLVL.